Sequencing of this T cell receptor beta chain was carried out in a study of T cell responses to AZD1222 COVID-19 vaccine. Whole-study results and caveats: Regions left unmutated in variants are reportedly the target of nearly half of spike-specific TCRs. Increased Spike-specific TCR breadth and depth were observed after two AZD1222 doses. Most donors were white British, females outnumbered males, and clonal diversity was possibly underestimated.

The protocol was immunoSEQ multiplex PCR, while the TCRdb copy is restricted to in-frame clones and leaves out a portion. The table has some 130,000 clones, 80% to 95% seen once. As concerns this clone: Its antigen remains unidentified.

Trimming removed 5 bases at V and 2 bases at J, with 15 bases between. This CDR3 is built from 15 residues. Per germline, CDR1 LGHDT and CDR2 YNNKEL (reference sequence). Researchers grouped second doses given at about 4 or about 12 weeks into one pool. The V call is TRBV3-1 (or the pseudogene TRBV3-2), the J call TRBJ1-1, with unresolved D. The TCR was taken from an adult who received the AZD1222 COVID-19 vaccine. Material: peripheral blood, obtained 28 days after the second AZD1222 dose. CDR3 protein: CASSAGNRRNTEAFF. CDR3 nucleotides: TGTGCCAGCAGCGCAGGAAATAGGCGCAACACTGAAGCTTTCTTT.